This TCR beta chain is drawn from a study of identifying expanded T cells in peripheral blood. Study-wide findings and caveats: Two-week clone count variance significantly increased as total template count grew. Over around two and four weeks, about 17 and 20 clones changed, versus around 1.3 between replicates.

V lost 0 bases to trimming and J lost 2 bases, with 15 bases between them. The CDR3 is made up of 17 amino acids. Germline assignment: CDR1 LGHNA and CDR2 YSLEER. During the collection period, no donor immune events like infections were recorded. About this clone: What it binds is not known.

Sequencing used immunoSEQ multiplex PCR; TCRdb keeps in-frame clones, though not all of them. This sample has tens of thousands of clones; 84% occur once, and the top ten carry around a fifth. The chain has TRBV4-3 and TRBJ2-3, with D perhaps being TRBD1 or TRBD2 (6 bases each). Sequencing was carried out using blood. The sequence was collected from a person aged 18 to 75 in good health. The CDR3 coding sequence is TGCGCCAGCAGCCAAGAAGTAACGGGGGCTTCCACAGATACGCAGTATTTT. This codes for CASSQEVTGASTDTQYF.